This T cell receptor (beta chain) originates from a study of human T cells and chemical hapten exposure. From germline, CDR1 is LNHDA and CDR2 SQIVND (reference sequence). This CDR3 is 18 amino acids long. With 1 base clipped from V and 8 bases from J, the junction kept 15 bases outside the gene matches. TCRdb reanalysed the RACE reads using MiXCR and keeps one entry per CDR3 protein. There are around 120,000 distinct CDR3 sequences in the sample; 9% to 14% occur only once, and approximately 1.4% lies in the top ten. Time point of the sample: patch test 1, 2 weeks after DPC sensitization. Indicated treatment: therapeutic diphenylcyclopropenone sensitization with weekly scalp DPC.

The chain has TRBV19 and TRBJ2-4, with 9 bases that match TRBD1. The source was whole blood, collected in connection with sensitization to the hapten diphenylcyclopropenone (DPC). The sequence was obtained from a woman aged 45-65 years with alopecia areata. Some clones in this sample may be carry-over from other donors' samples. In DNA form, the CDR3 reads TGTGCCAGTAGTATAGGAGGCCCGGGACAGGGAATCTCGGACATTCAGTACTTC. The encoded protein is CASSIGGPGQGISDIQYF.